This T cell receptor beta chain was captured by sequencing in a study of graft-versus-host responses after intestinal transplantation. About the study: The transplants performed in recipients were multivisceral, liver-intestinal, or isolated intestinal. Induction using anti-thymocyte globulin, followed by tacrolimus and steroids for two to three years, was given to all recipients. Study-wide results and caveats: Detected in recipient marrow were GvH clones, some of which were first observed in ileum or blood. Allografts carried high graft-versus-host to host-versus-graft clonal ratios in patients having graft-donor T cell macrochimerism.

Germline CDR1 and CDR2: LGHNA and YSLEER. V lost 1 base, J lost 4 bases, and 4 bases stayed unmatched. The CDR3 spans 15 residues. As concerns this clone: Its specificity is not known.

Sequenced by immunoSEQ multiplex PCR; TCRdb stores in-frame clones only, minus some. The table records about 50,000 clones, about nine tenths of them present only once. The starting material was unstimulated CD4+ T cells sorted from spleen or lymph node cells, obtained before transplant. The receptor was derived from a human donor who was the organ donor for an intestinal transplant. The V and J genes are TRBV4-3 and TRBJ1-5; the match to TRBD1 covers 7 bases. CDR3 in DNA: TGCGCCAGCAGCCAAGCGACAGGGCTAAATCAGCCCCAGCATTTT. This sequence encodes CASSQATGLNQPQHF.